These 24 T cell receptor beta chains were all obtained from the same sample, sequenced in a study of cytotoxic CD8 clonotypes in ibrutinib-treated CLL. Method: immunoSEQ multiplex PCR; TCRdb's copy keeps in-frame clones and lacks some. The sample shows approximately 130,000 clones, roughly 84% of them seen only once. The sequences come from PBMCs, collected after 24 months of ibrutinib treatment. The receptors were sampled from a human donor with chronic lymphocytic leukemia.

The chain has TRBV5-4 and TRBJ1-3; possible D gene TRBD1, 6 bases. The CDR3 spans 18 residues. The V end was cut by 4 bases, the J end by 0 bases, with 20 bases between. In germline, CDR1 is SGHNT, CDR2 YYREEE (reference sequence). CDR3 DNA sequence: TGTGCCAGCAGCCCTAGGGGGGGCAGGCGGAGCTCTGGAAACACCATATATTTT. Translating it yields CASSPRGGRRSSGNTIYF.

With regard to this clone: This same CDR3 is encoded by further DNA sequences in the sample. The chain carries TRBV6-5 and TRBJ2-3; no reliable D call. The CDR3 sequence is 14 residues long. V lost 0 bases, J lost 3 bases, and 7 bases lay in between. CDR1 and CDR2 (germline): MNHEY, SVGAGI. CDR3 residues: CASSYSGVTDTQYF. CDR3 nucleotides: TGTGCCAGCAGTTACTCTGGGGTAACAGATACGCAGTATTTT.

The J gene is TRBJ2-7, the V gene TRBV19; possible D gene TRBD1, 6 bases. Germline loops: CDR1 LNHDA, CDR2 SQIVND (reference sequence). Trimming left V 1 base short and J 2 bases short, with 12 bases between. This CDR3 contains 15 residues. CDR3 DNA sequence: TGTGCCAGTAGTATAGTGTGGCAGGGGACCTACGAGCAGTACTTC. Protein product: CASSIVWQGTYEQYF.

The chain has TRBV11-2 and TRBJ2-3; TRBD1 aligns across 11 bases. The CDR3 is made up of 14 amino acids. The V segment lost 4 bases and the J segment 5 bases; nucleotides outside the gene matches: 2. CDR1 and CDR2 (germline): SGHAT, FQNNGV. The CDR3 sequence: CASSSGQGGDTQYF. DNA for the CDR3: TGTGCCAGCAGCTCGGGACAGGGGGGAGATACGCAGTATTTT. The full variable domain, rest sourced from reference TRBV11-2 and TRBJ2-3, is EAGVAQSPRYKIIEKRQSVAFWCNPISGHATLYWYQQILGQGPKLLIQFQNNGVVDDSQLPKDRFSAERLKGVDSTLKIQPAKLEDSAVYLCASSSGQGGDTQYFGPGTRLTVL.

This chain connects TRBV5-1 to TRBJ2-7; D may correspond to TRBD1 or TRBD2 (5 bases each). Per the germline V gene, CDR1 is SGHRS and CDR2 is YFSETQ. V was trimmed by 1 base and J by 2 bases, leaving 10 bases between them. The CDR3 length is 14 residues. The CDR3 nucleotides read TGCGCCAGCAGCTTGCAGGGACCGCCCTACGAGCAGTACTTC. It specifies CASSLQGPPYEQYF.

Comments on this clone: Additional DNA sequences in this sample encode the identical CDR3. The rearrangement links TRBV7-3 to TRBJ2-2, with a possible D match to TRBD1 (5 bases). In germline, CDR1 is SGHTA, CDR2 FQGTGA. The CDR3 sequence is 15 residues long. V lost 5 bases to trimming and J lost 7 bases, with 17 bases between them. CDR3 residues: CASSLQAGVGGELFF. CDR3 nucleotide sequence: TGTGCCAGCAGCCTACAGGCCGGCGTCGGCGGGGAGCTGTTTTTT.

The chain couples TRBV6-1 to TRBJ1-2, with D tentatively TRBD1 (6 bases). The CDR3 is 15 residues long. CDR1 is MNHNS and CDR2 is SASEGT in the germline V gene. Trimming stripped 6 bases from V and 4 bases from J, with 18 bases between. The CDR3 spells CASSGAGSRGYGYTF. The CDR3 DNA reads as TGTGCCAGCAGCGGGGCTGGGAGCAGGGGCTATGGCTACACCTTC.

The chain couples TRBV18 to TRBJ2-7; D may match TRBD1 or TRBD2 (5 bases each). The CDR3 has 15 amino acids. Trimming took off 1 base at V and 2 bases at J, with 12 bases between the two ends. Germline V gene lookup returns CDR1 KGHSH and CDR2 LQKENI. The CDR3 DNA reads as TGTGCCAGCTCACCACTCAAGCTGGGGGCCTACGAGCAGTACTTC. It yields the protein CASSPLKLGAYEQYF.

The V gene is TRBV2, the J gene TRBJ1-5; a possible D gene is TRBD1 (6 bases). CDR1 and CDR2 (germline): SNHLY, FYNNEI. CDR3 length: 12 residues. V lost 6 bases, J lost 7 bases, and 10 bases lay in between. In DNA, the CDR3 is TGTGCCAGCAGCGGGGGCGGGCAGCCCCAGCATTTT. Its protein is CASSGGGQPQHF.

The rearrangement joins TRBV6-1 to TRBJ1-5, with 7 bases that match TRBD1. CDR1 is MNHNS, CDR2 SASEGT, per germline. V dropped 7 bases and J dropped 15; count of bases not matched to a gene: 21. The CDR3 has 15 residues. This CDR3 is CASTNPPAGVQGLHF. As DNA, the CDR3 is TGTGCCAGCACCAACCCTCCCGCGGGAGTACAGGGGTTGCATTTT.

The table lists this clone with a few counts. This chain connects TRBV7-9 to TRBJ1-4, with D perhaps matching TRBD1 (5 bases). CDR1 is SEHNR and CDR2 is FQNEAQ in the germline V gene (reference sequence). This CDR3 contains 13 residues. V was cut by 5 bases and J by 3 bases, with 7 bases left in between. CDR3 nucleotides: TGTGCCAGCAGCCGGGGGGCTAATGAAAAACTGTTTTTT. It codes for CASSRGANEKLFF.

This clone was seen just once. The genes are TRBV11-3 and TRBJ2-7, with a weak D call TRBD1 (6 bases). The V gene lost 2 bases and the J gene lost 5 bases, with 10 bases spanning the gap. The V gene's germline CDR1 is SGHNT and CDR2 YENEEA. This CDR3 is built from 13 residues. CDR3 residues: CASSLIRGDEQYF. The CDR3, as DNA: TGTGCCAGCAGCTTAATCAGGGGTGACGAGCAGTACTTC.

This clone was picked up one time. The rearrangement joins TRBV10-3 to TRBJ2-4; no clear D. V lost 9 bases, J lost 0 bases, and 15 bases lay in between. Germline V gene sequence: CDR1 ENHRY, CDR2 SYGVKD. The CDR3 runs 15 residues. The CDR3 region has the DNA TGTGCCATAGGGTCGGCTGATCTAGCCAAAAACATTCAGTACTTC. It codes for CAIGSADLAKNIQYF.

The V gene is TRBV7-9, the J gene TRBJ1-2, with D hard to call. Germline CDR1 reads SEHNR; CDR2 reads FQNEAQ (reference sequence). The CDR3 covers 12 residues. V lost 5 bases and J lost 8, with 12 bases in between. In DNA form, the CDR3 reads TGTGCCAGCAGCCCAACATTCGGGGGCTACACCTTC. This codes for CASSPTFGGYTF.

This clone was detected only a few times. The CDR3 is CASWRGVDGELFF. CDR3 DNA: TGTGCCAGTTGGAGGGGAGTCGACGGGGAGCTGTTTTTT. V is TRBV19 and J is TRBJ2-2, with D possibly matching TRBD2 (6 bases). There are 13 residues in the CDR3. Germline CDR1 LNHDA, CDR2 SQIVND (reference sequence). V was cut by 8 bases and J by 7 bases, with 14 bases left in between.

This rearrangement joins TRBV19 to TRBJ1-1; TRBD1 might be the D (5 bases). This CDR3 has 14 residues. Trimming left V 11 bases short and J 4 bases short, with 20 bases between. CDR1 LNHDA and CDR2 SQIVND come from the germline V gene (reference sequence). The CDR3 protein is CASRIGAGGTEAFF. CDR3 sequence (DNA): TGTGCCTCCCGGATCGGGGCGGGTGGCACTGAAGCTTTCTTT.

The chain uses TRBV19 and TRBJ1-2, with 7 bases identical to TRBD1. The CDR3 loop spans 17 amino acids. V lost 3 bases, J lost 3 bases, and 13 bases stayed unmatched. CDR1 is LNHDA, CDR2 SQIVND, per germline (reference sequence). The CDR3 region is CASSIWTGNGRDYGYTF. The CDR3 bases are TGTGCCAGTAGTATCTGGACAGGCAATGGAAGGGACTATGGCTACACCTTC.

The rearrangement uses TRBV2 and TRBJ1-5, with unresolved D. Looked up from germline, CDR1 is SNHLY and CDR2 is FYNNEI. The CDR3 contains 13 residues. The germline V and J ends were trimmed by 4 bases and 0 bases, with 4 bases remaining between them. In DNA form, the CDR3 reads TGTGCCAGCAGTGGATATAGCAATCAGCCCCAGCATTTT. Translation gives CASSGYSNQPQHF. Full variable domain (outside the CDR3, taken from reference TRBV2 and TRBJ1-5): EPEVTQTPSHQVTQMGQEVILRCVPISNHLYFYWYRQILGQKVEFLVSFYNNEISEKSEIFDDQFSVERPDGSNFTLKIRSTKLEDSAMYFCASSGYSNQPQHFGDGTRLSIL.

The chain carries TRBV7-2 and TRBJ1-2, with D possibly matching TRBD1 (6 bases). The CDR3 consists of 16 residues. Germline V lookup: CDR1 SGHTA, CDR2 FQGNSA. Trimming removed 2 bases from V and 8 bases from J, with 21 bases in between. The CDR3 reads CASSLYARGQGRGYTF. CDR3 nucleotides: TGTGCCAGCAGCTTATATGCCAGGGGTCAGGGTCGGGGCTACACCTTC.

This clone was recorded once. This chain joins TRBV19 and TRBJ2-3, with D perhaps TRBD1 or TRBD2 (5 bases each). Trimming removed 6 bases from V and 2 bases from J, with 12 bases in between. This CDR3 comprises 14 residues. Germline CDR1 LNHDA, CDR2 SQIVND (reference sequence). CDR3 nucleotides: TGTGCCAGTAGGTGGGGACCAAACACAGATACGCAGTATTTT. Translation: CASRWGPNTDTQYF.

The V and J genes are TRBV18 and TRBJ2-3; D gene uncertain. V lost 0 bases and J 0 bases, leaving 16 bases between the germline ends. Germline CDR1 and CDR2: KGHSH and LQKENI. The CDR3 is 18 amino acids. The CDR3 loop reads CASSPPVAGYPSTDTQYF. CDR3 bases: TGTGCCAGCTCACCACCGGTGGCTGGATATCCTAGCACAGATACGCAGTATTTT.

The rearrangement joins TRBV6-5 to TRBJ2-1; a weak D match, TRBD1 (6 bases). CDR1 and CDR2 (germline): MNHEY, SVGAGI. The CDR3 spans 15 residues. V gave up 2 bases and J gave up 2 bases, with 10 bases separating them. The CDR3 loop is CASSYVQGPYNEQFF. CDR3 nucleotide sequence: TGTGCCAGCAGTTACGTTCAGGGGCCCTACAATGAGCAGTTCTTC.

The chain recombines TRBV19 with TRBJ2-2; perhaps TRBD1 as D (6 bases). Trimming removed 8 bases at V and 0 bases at J, with 7 bases between. Germline lookup yields CDR1 LNHDA and CDR2 SQIVND (reference sequence). The CDR3 has 13 amino acids. CDR3 coding DNA: TGTGCCAGTGGACAGACGAACACCGGGGAGCTGTTTTTT. Translation gives CASGQTNTGELFF.

The V call is TRBV5-6, the J call TRBJ1-4; D remains ambiguous. CDR1 is SGHDT, CDR2 YYEEEE, per germline. This CDR3 comprises 15 residues. Trimming stripped 1 base from V and 8 bases from J, with 15 bases between. In DNA form, the CDR3 reads TGTGCCAGCAGCTTGTATGGTCCGAACCTAGAAAAACTGTTTTTT. This codes for CASSLYGPNLEKLFF. The whole variable domain, filled in from reference TRBV5-6 and TRBJ1-4, reads DAGVTQSPTHLIKTRGQQVTLRCSPKSGHDTVSWYQQALGQGPQFIFQYYEEEERQRGNFPDRFSGHQFPNYSSELNVNALLLGDSALYLCASSLYGPNLEKLFFGSGTQLSVL.